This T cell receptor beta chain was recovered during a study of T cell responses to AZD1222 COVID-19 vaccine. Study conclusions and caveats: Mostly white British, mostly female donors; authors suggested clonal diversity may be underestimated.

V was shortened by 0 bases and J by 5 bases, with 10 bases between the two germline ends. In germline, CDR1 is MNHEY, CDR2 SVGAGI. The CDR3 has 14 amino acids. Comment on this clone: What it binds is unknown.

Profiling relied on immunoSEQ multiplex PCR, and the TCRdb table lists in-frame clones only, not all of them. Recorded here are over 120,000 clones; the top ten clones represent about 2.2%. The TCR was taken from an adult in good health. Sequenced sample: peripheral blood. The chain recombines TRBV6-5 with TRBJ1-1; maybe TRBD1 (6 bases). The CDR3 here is CASSYSRGGTEAFF. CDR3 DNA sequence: TGTGCCAGCAGTTACTCCAGGGGAGGGACTGAAGCTTTCTTT.